The 28 T cell receptor beta chains presented below share a single source sample, sequenced in a study of cytomegalovirus exposure and HLA in healthy donors (TCRdb year 2017). The receptor library was made with the immunoSEQ multiplex PCR assay. The table comes from immuneACCESS by way of TCRdb, which keeps in-frame sequences with V and J called. Part of the clones is missing from these tables; in studies checked, under half for an unresolved V gene and the rest for unknown reasons. The sample table holds about 140,000 clones, of which around nine tenths were seen once. Of the sample, almost 8% falls within the top ten clones. The specimen sequenced was PBMCs. Receptors originate from a woman between 18 and 29 years old in good health and CMV-seropositive.

The chain recombines TRBV7-9 with TRBJ1-5; no clear D. There are 12 residues in the CDR3. The V end was cut by 4 bases, the J end by 3 bases, with 4 bases between. Germline CDR1 and CDR2: SEHNR and FQNEAQ (reference sequence). The CDR3 here is CASSSNNQPQHF. CDR3 coding DNA: TGTGCCAGCAGCTCCAACAATCAGCCCCAGCATTTT.

The sample holds one count of this clone. This sequence joins TRBV7-2 and TRBJ2-1; 13 bases are shared with TRBD2. The CDR3 spans 15 residues. Germline V gene data show CDR1 as SGHTA and CDR2 as FQGNSA. The V segment lost 5 bases and the J segment 10 bases; nucleotides outside the gene matches: 8. The CDR3 nucleotides are TGTGCCAGCAGCCCTACTAGCGGGGGGGCCCGGGAGCAGTTCTTC. Its translation is CASSPTSGGAREQFF. Full variable domain (remainder filled in from reference TRBV7-2 and TRBJ2-1): GAGVSQSPSNKVTEKGKDVELRCDPISGHTALYWYRQSLGQGLEFLIYFQGNSAPDKSGLPSDRFSAERTGGSVSTLTIQRTQQEDSAVYLCASSPTSGGAREQFFGPGTRLTVL.

The gene calls are TRBV19 and TRBJ2-1, with 8 bases aligning to TRBD1. V gave up 8 bases and J gave up 7 bases; unmatched junction bases: 16. The CDR3 has 16 residues. Per germline, CDR1 LNHDA and CDR2 SQIVND (reference sequence). DNA for the CDR3: TGTGCCAGTGGGACAGGAACTCTGTGGCTGATGAATGAGCAGTTCTTC. This gives the protein CASGTGTLWLMNEQFF.

The chain combines TRBV6-6 with TRBJ2-1, with 14 bases that match TRBD2. Trimming removed 7 bases from V and 16 bases from J; junction bases left unmatched: 15. Germline-derived CDR1 and CDR2 are MNHNY and SVGAGI (reference sequence). This CDR3 has 15 amino acids. Here the CDR3 reads CASTSGTSGSLRFFF. The CDR3 DNA sequence: TGTGCCAGCACCAGTGGGACTAGCGGGAGTTTACGGTTTTTCTTC.

This clone was detected once. This chain joins TRBV7-2 and TRBJ2-4; 8 nucleotides match TRBD2. J was trimmed by 11 bases and V by 3 bases; bases with no gene match: 6. Germline V gives CDR1 SGHTA, CDR2 FQGNSA. This CDR3 contains 13 residues. CDR3 loop: CASSLGLVAVQYF. In DNA form, the CDR3 reads TGTGCCAGCAGCTTGGGACTAGTAGCGGTTCAGTACTTC.

V gene TRBV5-1 combines with J gene TRBJ2-1, with TRBD1 matching 8 bases. From germline, CDR1 is SGHRS and CDR2 YFSETQ. The V segment lost 4 bases and the J segment 6 bases; nucleotides outside the gene matches: 12. This CDR3 comprises 16 residues. This chain's CDR3 is CASSQGTGSFGNEQFF. CDR3 DNA sequence: TGCGCCAGCAGCCAAGGGACAGGTAGTTTTGGCAATGAGCAGTTCTTC.

The rearrangement links TRBV4-2 to TRBJ1-1; D unclear. The length of the CDR3 is 18 residues. The germline V gene has CDR1 LGHNA and CDR2 YNFKEQ. Trimming took 0 bases from V and 2 from J, leaving 19 bases between them. CDR3 protein: CASSQDLVSVSRNTEAFF. DNA for the CDR3: TGTGCCAGCAGCCAAGACTTGGTTAGCGTGTCTCGCAACACTGAAGCTTTCTTT.

This chain uses TRBV6-1 with TRBJ2-5, with D tentatively TRBD2 (6 bases). This CDR3 spans 13 amino acids. V was clipped by 5 bases and J by 5 bases, with 12 bases between them. From germline, CDR1 is MNHNS and CDR2 SASEGT. CDR3 coding DNA: TGTGCCAGCAGTTCGCGGGGTAGCGAGACCCAGTACTTC. The encoded protein is CASSSRGSETQYF.

For this clone: A read error may account for a junction end that differs from germline. This sample also contains other DNA sequences that code for the same CDR3. The chain carries TRBV5-6 and TRBJ1-1, with D unclear. Per the germline V gene, CDR1 is SGHDT and CDR2 is YYEEEE. This CDR3 comprises 12 residues. The CDR3 protein is CASSLGRGVAFF. The CDR3 coding sequence is TGTGCTAGCAGCTTGGGTCGCGGCGTTGCTTTCTTT.

CDR3: CASSSRDRGVWEQFF. The CDR3 DNA reads TGTGCCAGCAGTTCGAGGGACAGGGGCGTTTGGGAGCAGTTCTTC. The gene calls are TRBV6-1 and TRBJ2-1; 10 nucleotides align to TRBD1. J lost 10 bases, V lost 5 bases, and 11 bases had no gene match. This CDR3 is 15 amino acids long. The germline V gene encodes CDR1 MNHNS and CDR2 SASEGT.

This clone came up once. This sequence joins TRBV5-1 and TRBJ2-2; 8 nucleotides align to TRBD1. J was trimmed by 6 bases and V by 0 bases; bases with no gene match: 10. CDR3 length equals 17 residues. Looked up from germline, CDR1 is SGHRS and CDR2 is YFSETQ. This CDR3 is CASSLVTGGKSAGELFF. The CDR3 nucleotides read TGCGCCAGCAGCTTGGTTACAGGGGGAAAGTCCGCCGGGGAGCTGTTTTTT.

The chain couples TRBV28 to TRBJ1-4, with D maybe TRBD1 (6 bases). CDR3 length: 16 residues. Per the germline V gene, CDR1 is MDHEN and CDR2 is SYDVKM. With 5 bases removed from V and 8 bases from J, the gap between germline ends came to 21 bases. The chain's CDR3 is CASSQDPGVGREKLFF. CDR3 DNA: TGTGCCAGCAGTCAAGATCCAGGGGTGGGTAGGGAAAAACTGTTTTTT. Drawing the rest from reference TRBV28 and TRBJ1-4, the complete variable domain is DVKVTQSSRYLVKRTGEKVFLECVQDMDHENMFWYRQDPGLGLRLIYFSYDVKMKEKGDIPEGYSVSREKKERFSLILESASTNQTSMYLCASSQDPGVGREKLFFGSGTQLSVL.

The gene calls are TRBV19 and TRBJ1-1; 10 nucleotides match TRBD1. Germline-derived CDR1 and CDR2 are LNHDA and SQIVND (reference sequence). The V gene end was trimmed by 11 bases and the J gene end by 3 bases; junction bases not matched to a gene: 12. The CDR3 length is 15 residues. The CDR3 bases are TGTGCCTCCCGGGACAGGGGCGTCGTGGACACTGAAGCTTTCTTT. This translates into CASRDRGVVDTEAFF.

The V and J genes are TRBV2 and TRBJ2-7; 9 bases are shared with TRBD1. CDR1 and CDR2 (germline): SNHLY, FYNNEI. The CDR3 contains 13 residues. V was clipped by 8 bases and J by 6 bases; unmatched bases: 8. CDR3 protein: CASRDRVPSEQYF. The CDR3 nucleotides are TGTGCCAGCCGGGACAGGGTGCCAAGCGAGCAGTACTTC.

J is TRBJ1-5 and V is TRBV6-5, with 7 bases fitting TRBD1. V lost 2 bases and J lost 7; bases outside the gene matches: 5. CDR3 length: 14 residues. The germline V gene encodes CDR1 MNHEY and CDR2 SVGAGI. Here the CDR3 reads CASSYTQGDQPQHF. The CDR3 DNA is TGTGCCAGCAGTTACACTCAGGGGGACCAGCCCCAGCATTTT.

This clone appeared once. CDR3 coding DNA: TGCGCCAGCAGCGGATCGGGAACCTCCTACAATGAGCAGTTCTTC. This gives the protein CASSGSGTSYNEQFF. The V gene is TRBV4-3, the J gene TRBJ2-1, with D possibly being TRBD2 (5 bases). Germline CDR1 LGHNA, CDR2 YSLEER. With 5 bases removed from V and 0 bases from J, the gap between germline ends came to 11 bases. There are 15 residues in the CDR3.

As regards this clone: The same CDR3 arises from other DNA sequences in this sample as well. This chain connects TRBV29-1 to TRBJ2-5; 13 positions agree with TRBD2. Trimming removed 7 bases from V and 4 bases from J; junction bases left unmatched: 3. Germline-derived CDR1 and CDR2 are SQVTM and ANQGSEA. The CDR3 sequence is 13 residues long. The CDR3 region has the DNA TGCAGCGCCAGGACTAGCGGGGGAGAGACCCAGTACTTC. Protein: CSARTSGGETQYF.

The V call is TRBV7-6, the J call TRBJ2-5; D unclear. Germline-derived CDR1 and CDR2 are SGHVS and FNYEAQ. The CDR3 runs 13 residues. With 3 bases removed from V and 3 bases from J, the gap between germline ends came to 8 bases. The CDR3 bases are TGTGCCAGCAGCTTGTGGCAGGAAGAGACCCAGTACTTC. Its translation: CASSLWQEETQYF.

This chain joins TRBV27 and TRBJ2-7, with a weak D call TRBD1 (6 bases). There are 14 residues in the CDR3. Germline loops: CDR1 MNHEY, CDR2 SMNVEV (reference sequence). Trimming pared 3 bases from V and 4 bases from J, leaving 13 bases between. The CDR3 sequence: CASSFGRGEYEQYF. In DNA form, the CDR3 reads TGTGCCAGCAGTTTTGGCAGGGGTGAATACGAGCAGTACTTC.

This chain links TRBV28 with TRBJ1-1; tentative D call: TRBD1 (5 bases). Per germline, CDR1 MDHEN and CDR2 SYDVKM. This CDR3 contains 12 residues. V lost 2 bases to trimming and J lost 11 bases, with 12 bases between them. CDR3 in DNA: TGTGCCAGCAGTTTAGGGGCCACGAGGGCTTTCTTT. Translated: CASSLGATRAFF.

CDR3 bases: TGTGCCAGCAGTTACGCCCGAGGGTATGGCTACACCTTC. Its protein product is CASSYARGYGYTF. The rearrangement links TRBV6-5 to TRBJ1-2; D is unresolved. Germline assignment: CDR1 MNHEY and CDR2 SVGAGI. There are 13 residues in the CDR3. V lost 2 bases, J lost 5 bases, and 9 bases lay in between.

The rearrangement links TRBV7-9 to TRBJ1-2; D is possibly TRBD1 (5 bases). V was clipped by 5 bases and J by 1 base, with 17 bases between them. The CDR3 covers 16 residues. Germline V CDR1 and CDR2: SEHNR, FQNEAQ (reference sequence). The CDR3 DNA is TGTGCCAGCAGCCGCCTGGGGCAGGGTAATAACTATGGCTACACCTTC. This encodes CASSRLGQGNNYGYTF.

V gene TRBV28 combines with J gene TRBJ1-2, with 7 positions matching TRBD1. Germline CDR1 reads MDHEN; CDR2 reads SYDVKM. Trimming removed 6 bases from V and 8 bases from J; junction bases left unmatched: 15. This CDR3 comprises 15 residues. The CDR3 DNA sequence: TGTGCCAGCAGCTCCTCGACAGGGCTAAATCGAGGCTACACCTTC. It encodes CASSSSTGLNRGYTF.

CDR3 in amino acids: CASSLSGSGNYGYTF. The CDR3 bases are TGTGCCAGCAGTTTATCAGGGTCGGGTAACTATGGCTACACCTTC. The chain is built from TRBV28 and TRBJ1-2; tentative D call: TRBD1 (5 bases). CDR1 MDHEN and CDR2 SYDVKM come from the germline V gene. The CDR3 length is 15 residues. Trimming took off 1 base at V and 1 base at J, with 10 bases between the two ends.

This chain connects TRBV11-3 to TRBJ2-1; 8 bases are a match to TRBD2. The V gene end was trimmed by 5 bases and the J gene end by 10 bases; junction bases not matched to a gene: 4. Germline loops: CDR1 SGHNT, CDR2 YENEEA. The CDR3 sequence is 12 residues long. CDR3 in DNA: TGTGCCAGCAGCGCAGAGCGGGAGGAGCAGTTCTTC. It encodes CASSAEREEQFF.

This clone was detected only once. This chain joins TRBV25-1 and TRBJ2-3; tentative D call: TRBD1 (6 bases). CDR3 size: 15 residues. The germline gives CDR1 MGHDK, CDR2 SYGVNS. V was shortened by 4 bases and J by 4 bases, with 15 bases between the two germline ends. CDR3 loop: CASSAQGAVADTQYF. CDR3 nucleotides: TGTGCCAGCAGTGCACAGGGAGCAGTGGCAGATACGCAGTATTTT.

This clone has only one observation. The chain uses TRBV30 and TRBJ1-1, with D possibly matching TRBD1 (6 bases). The CDR3 runs 14 residues. The V end lost 1 base, the J end lost 1 base, and 10 bases lay between the germline ends. CDR1 is GTSNPN and CDR2 is SVGIG in the germline V gene (reference sequence). The CDR3 loop is CAWSGEGGNTEAFF. The DNA for the CDR3 is TGTGCCTGGAGTGGGGAGGGGGGGAACACTGAAGCTTTCTTT. The variable domain in full, completed from reference TRBV30 and TRBJ1-1, reads SQTIHQWPATLVQPVGSPLSLECTVEGTSNPNLYWYRQAAGRGLQLLFYSVGIGQISSEVPQNLSASRPQDRQFILSSKKLLLSDSGFYLCAWSGEGGNTEAFFGQGTRLTVV.

The chain combines TRBV1 with TRBJ2-3; TRBD2 is the table's D call and was not checked against the DNA. TRBV1 counts as a pseudogene. The CDR3 spans 16 residues. The CDR3 DNA reads TGCACCAGCAGCCAACCACGGCGGGGGGGGACAGATACGCAGTATTTT. Amino acid sequence: CTSSQPRRGGTDTQYF.